This entry describes one T cell receptor (beta chain). No antigen is known for it. PCR employed 60 Vbeta and 13 Jbeta primers. Some clones are missing from TCRdb's copy, which holds only in-frame ones; the method was immunoSEQ multiplex PCR. Of approximately 100,000 clones in the sample, 74% are singletons; the top ten hold 2% to 2.5%. These data originate in a study of cytomegalovirus exposure and HLA in healthy donors. Study-wide findings and caveats: Earlier results showed most TCR beta V segments being productive about 90% or about 30% of the time.

Germline loops: CDR1 SGHDT, CDR2 YYEEEE. V was cut by 2 bases and J by 11 bases, with 22 bases left in between. The CDR3 is 15 amino acids. The clonotype comes from a human donor in good health. The rearrangement uses TRBV5-6 and TRBJ1-1, with a tentative D call TRBD1 (5 bases). Sequencing was done on a sample of PBMCs. CDR3 protein: CASSFTRDLGAGAFF. The CDR3 DNA follows: TGTGCCAGCAGCTTCACACGGGACCTTGGGGCGGGGGCTTTCTTT.